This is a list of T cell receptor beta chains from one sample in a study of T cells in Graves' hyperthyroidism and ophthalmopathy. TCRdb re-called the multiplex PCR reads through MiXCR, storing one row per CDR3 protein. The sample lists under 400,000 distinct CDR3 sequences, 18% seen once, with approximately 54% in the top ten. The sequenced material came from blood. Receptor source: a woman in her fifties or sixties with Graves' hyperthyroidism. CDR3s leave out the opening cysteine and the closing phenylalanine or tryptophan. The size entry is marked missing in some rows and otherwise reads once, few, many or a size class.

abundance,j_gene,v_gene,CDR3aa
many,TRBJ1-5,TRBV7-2,ASSSTGGQPQH
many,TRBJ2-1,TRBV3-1,ASSPTRDSPNEQF
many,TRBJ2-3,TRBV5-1,ASSLASGTGLTDTQY
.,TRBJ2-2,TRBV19,ASSAPGTLFPGELF
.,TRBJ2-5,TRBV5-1,ASSFGLARETQY
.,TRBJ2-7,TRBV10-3,AISESMGGTGPYEQY
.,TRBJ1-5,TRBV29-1,SAGADWDQPQH
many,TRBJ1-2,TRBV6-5,ASSYSVNYGYT
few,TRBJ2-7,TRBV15,ATSSEGGYEQY
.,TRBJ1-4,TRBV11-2,ASSLGRSEKLF
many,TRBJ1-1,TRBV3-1,ASSPRKVTNTEAF
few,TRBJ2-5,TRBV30,AWSVRTSGPPLGSPQY
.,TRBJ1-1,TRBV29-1,SVEGGENTEAF
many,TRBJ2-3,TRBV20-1,SAQAWTSTDTQY
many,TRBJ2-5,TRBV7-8,ASSLAQYLPAETQY
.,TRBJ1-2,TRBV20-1,SAPPGEGSNYGYT
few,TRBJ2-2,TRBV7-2,ASSLGQTSNTGELF
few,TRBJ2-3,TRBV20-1,SARVKRDTDTQY
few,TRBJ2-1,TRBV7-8,ASSLGGSGSAYNEQF
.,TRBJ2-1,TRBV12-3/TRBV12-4,ASSSPVEAVEQF